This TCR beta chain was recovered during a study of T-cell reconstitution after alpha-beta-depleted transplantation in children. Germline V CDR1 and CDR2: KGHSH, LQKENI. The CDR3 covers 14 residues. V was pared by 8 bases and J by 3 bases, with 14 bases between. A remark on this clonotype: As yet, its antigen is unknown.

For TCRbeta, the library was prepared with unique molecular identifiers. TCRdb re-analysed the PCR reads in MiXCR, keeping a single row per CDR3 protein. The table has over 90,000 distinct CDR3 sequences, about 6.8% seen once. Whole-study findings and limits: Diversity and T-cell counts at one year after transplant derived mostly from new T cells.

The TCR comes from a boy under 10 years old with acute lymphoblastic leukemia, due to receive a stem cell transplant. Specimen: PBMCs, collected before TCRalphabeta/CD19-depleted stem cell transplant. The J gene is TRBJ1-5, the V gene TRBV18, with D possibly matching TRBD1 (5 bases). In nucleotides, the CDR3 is TGTGCCAGCCCTCAGGGCGACCCCAATCAGCCCCAGCATTTT. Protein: CASPQGDPNQPQHF.